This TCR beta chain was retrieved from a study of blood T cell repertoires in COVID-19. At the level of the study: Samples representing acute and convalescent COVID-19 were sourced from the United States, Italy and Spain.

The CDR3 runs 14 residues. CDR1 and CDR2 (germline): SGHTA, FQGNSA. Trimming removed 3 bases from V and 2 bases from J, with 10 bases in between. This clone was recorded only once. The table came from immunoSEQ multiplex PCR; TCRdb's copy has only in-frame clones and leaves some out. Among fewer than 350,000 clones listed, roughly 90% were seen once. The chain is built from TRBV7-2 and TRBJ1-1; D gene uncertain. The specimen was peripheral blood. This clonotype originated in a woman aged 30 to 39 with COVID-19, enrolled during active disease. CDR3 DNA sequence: TGTGCCAGCAGCTTTAACCCGCGAAACACTGAAGCTTTCTTT. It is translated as CASSFNPRNTEAFF. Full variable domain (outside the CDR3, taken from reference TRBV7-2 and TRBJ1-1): GAGVSQSPSNKVTEKGKDVELRCDPISGHTALYWYRQSLGQGLEFLIYFQGNSAPDKSGLPSDRFSAERTGGSVSTLTIQRTQQEDSAVYLCASSFNPRNTEAFFGQGTRLTVV.